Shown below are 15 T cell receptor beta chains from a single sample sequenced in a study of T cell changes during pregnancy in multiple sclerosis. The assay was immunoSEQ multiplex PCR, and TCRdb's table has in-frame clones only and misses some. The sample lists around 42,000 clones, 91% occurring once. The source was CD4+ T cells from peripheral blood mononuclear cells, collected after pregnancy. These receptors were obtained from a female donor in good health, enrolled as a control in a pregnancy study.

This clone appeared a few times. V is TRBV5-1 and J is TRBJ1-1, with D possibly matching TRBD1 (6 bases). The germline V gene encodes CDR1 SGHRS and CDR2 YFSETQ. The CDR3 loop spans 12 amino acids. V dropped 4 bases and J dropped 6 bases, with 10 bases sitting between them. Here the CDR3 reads CASSTQGPEAFF. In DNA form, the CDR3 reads TGCGCCAGCAGCACACAGGGCCCTGAAGCTTTCTTT.

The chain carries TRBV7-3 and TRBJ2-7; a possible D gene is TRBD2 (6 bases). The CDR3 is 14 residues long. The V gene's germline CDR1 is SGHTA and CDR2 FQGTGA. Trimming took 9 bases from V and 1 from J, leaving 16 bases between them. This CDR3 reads CARGWERVSYEQYF. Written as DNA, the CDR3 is TGTGCCAGAGGGTGGGAGCGGGTGTCCTACGAGCAGTACTTC.

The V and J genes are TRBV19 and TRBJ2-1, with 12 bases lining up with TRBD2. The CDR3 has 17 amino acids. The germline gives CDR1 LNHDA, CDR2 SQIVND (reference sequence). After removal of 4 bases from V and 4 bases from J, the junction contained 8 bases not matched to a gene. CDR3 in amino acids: CASSTRLAGAFYNEQFF. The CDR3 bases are TGTGCCAGTAGTACCCGACTAGCGGGAGCGTTTTACAATGAGCAGTTCTTC.

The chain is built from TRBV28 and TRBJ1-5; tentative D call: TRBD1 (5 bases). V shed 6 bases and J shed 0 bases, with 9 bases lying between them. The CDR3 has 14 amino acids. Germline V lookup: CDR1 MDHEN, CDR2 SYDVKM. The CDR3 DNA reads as TGTGCCAGCAGGCAGGGAATTAGCAATCAGCCCCAGCATTTT. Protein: CASRQGISNQPQHF.

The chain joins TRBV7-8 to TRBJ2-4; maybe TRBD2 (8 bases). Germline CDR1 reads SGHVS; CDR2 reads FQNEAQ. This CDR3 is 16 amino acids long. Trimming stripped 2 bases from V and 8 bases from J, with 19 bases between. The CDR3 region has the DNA TGTGCCAGCAGCTTAAGCGGGGGTTCAGGGGGGGACATTCAGTACTTC. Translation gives CASSLSGGSGGDIQYF.

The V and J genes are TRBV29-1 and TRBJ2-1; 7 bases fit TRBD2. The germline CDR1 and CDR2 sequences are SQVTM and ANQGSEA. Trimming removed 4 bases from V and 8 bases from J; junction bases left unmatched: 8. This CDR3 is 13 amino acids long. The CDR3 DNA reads TGCAGCGTTGGCGGACTAGTAACCCATGAGCAGTTCTTC. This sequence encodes CSVGGLVTHEQFF.

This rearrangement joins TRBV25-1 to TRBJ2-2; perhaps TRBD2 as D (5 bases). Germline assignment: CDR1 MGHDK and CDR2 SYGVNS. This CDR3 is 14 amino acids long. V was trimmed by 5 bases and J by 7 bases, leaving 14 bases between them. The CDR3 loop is CASSPYSGIGELFF. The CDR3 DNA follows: TGTGCCAGCAGTCCCTACTCCGGGATCGGGGAGCTGTTTTTT.

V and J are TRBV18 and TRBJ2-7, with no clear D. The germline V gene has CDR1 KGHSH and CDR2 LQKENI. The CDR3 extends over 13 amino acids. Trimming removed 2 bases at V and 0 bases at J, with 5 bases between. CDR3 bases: TGTGCCAGCTCACCAGGCGGCTCCTACGAGCAGTACTTC. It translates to CASSPGGSYEQYF.

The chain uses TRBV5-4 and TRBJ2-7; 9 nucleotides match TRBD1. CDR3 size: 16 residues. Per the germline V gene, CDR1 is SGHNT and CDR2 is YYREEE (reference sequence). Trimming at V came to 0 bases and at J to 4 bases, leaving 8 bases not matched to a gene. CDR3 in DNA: TGTGCCAGCAGCTTGGAGGCGTGGGGACAGGGTTACGAGCAGTACTTC. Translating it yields CASSLEAWGQGYEQYF.

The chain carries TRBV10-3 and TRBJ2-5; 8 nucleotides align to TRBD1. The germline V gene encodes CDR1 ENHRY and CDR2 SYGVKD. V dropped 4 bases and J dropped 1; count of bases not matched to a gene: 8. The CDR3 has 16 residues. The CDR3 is CAISVRGRGLQETQYF. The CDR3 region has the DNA TGTGCCATCAGTGTCAGGGGGCGGGGACTCCAAGAGACCCAGTACTTC.

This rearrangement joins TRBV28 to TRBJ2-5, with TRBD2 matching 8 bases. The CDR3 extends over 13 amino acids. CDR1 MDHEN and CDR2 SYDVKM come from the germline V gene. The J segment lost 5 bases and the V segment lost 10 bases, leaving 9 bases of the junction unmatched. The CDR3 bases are TGTGCCACCAGACTCGGGGGGGTGGAGACCCAGTACTTC. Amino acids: CATRLGGVETQYF.

CDR3 residues: CASSLGQQNEQFF. DNA of the CDR3: TGTGCCAGCAGTTTGGGACAGCAAAATGAGCAGTTCTTC. The V call is TRBV28, the J call TRBJ2-1; TRBD1 matches at 7 bases. The CDR3 is made up of 13 amino acids. J lost 7 bases, V lost 3 bases, and 3 bases had no gene match. The germline V gene has CDR1 MDHEN and CDR2 SYDVKM.

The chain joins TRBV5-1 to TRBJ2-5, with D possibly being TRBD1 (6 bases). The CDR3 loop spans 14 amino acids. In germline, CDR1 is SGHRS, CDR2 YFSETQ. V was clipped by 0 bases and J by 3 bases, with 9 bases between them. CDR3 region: CASSLVGTKETQYF. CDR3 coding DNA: TGCGCCAGCAGCTTGGTCGGGACAAAAGAGACCCAGTACTTC.

DNA for the CDR3: TGTGCCAGCAGCGCCCGTGTGGGGGAGCTGTTTTTT. This sequence encodes CASSARVGELFF. J is TRBJ2-2 and V is TRBV9; the D is unclear. This CDR3 region has 12 residues. With 3 bases removed from V and 8 bases from J, the gap between germline ends came to 8 bases. Germline V gene data show CDR1 as SGDLS and CDR2 as YYNGEE. Supplemented by reference TRBV9 and TRBJ2-2, the full variable domain reads DSGVTQTPKHLITATGQRVTLRCSPRSGDLSVYWYQQSLDQGLQFLIQYYNGEERAKGNILERFSAQQFPDLHSELNLSSLELGDSALYFCASSARVGELFFGEGSRLTVL.

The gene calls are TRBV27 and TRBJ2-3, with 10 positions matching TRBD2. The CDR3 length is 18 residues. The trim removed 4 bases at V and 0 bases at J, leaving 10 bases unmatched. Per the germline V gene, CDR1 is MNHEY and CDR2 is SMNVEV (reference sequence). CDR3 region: CASSSASGRVPSTDTQYF. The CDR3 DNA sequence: TGTGCCAGCAGTTCAGCAAGCGGGAGGGTACCTAGCACAGATACGCAGTATTTT.